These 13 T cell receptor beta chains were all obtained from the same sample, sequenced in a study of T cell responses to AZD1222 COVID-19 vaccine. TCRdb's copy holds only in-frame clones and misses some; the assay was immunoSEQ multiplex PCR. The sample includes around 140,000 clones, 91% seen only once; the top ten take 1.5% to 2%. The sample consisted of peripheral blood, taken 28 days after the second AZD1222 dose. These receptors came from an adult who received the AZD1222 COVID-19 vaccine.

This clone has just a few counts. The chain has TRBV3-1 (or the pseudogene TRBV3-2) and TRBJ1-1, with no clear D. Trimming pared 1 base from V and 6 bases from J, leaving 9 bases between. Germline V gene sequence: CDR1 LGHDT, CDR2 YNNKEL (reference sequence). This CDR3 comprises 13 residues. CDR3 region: CASSQVVKAEAFF. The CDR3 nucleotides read TGTGCCAGCAGCCAAGTAGTTAAGGCTGAAGCTTTCTTT.

For the CDR3, the DNA is TGCGCCAGCAGCCTAGACAGGACAAACTACTATGGCTACACCTTC. Translated: CASSLDRTNYYGYTF. The chain recombines TRBV4-1 with TRBJ1-2, with a possible D match to TRBD1 (6 bases). The CDR3 totals 15 residues. V was cut by 4 bases and J by 3 bases, with 15 bases left in between. CDR1 MGHRA and CDR2 YSYEKL come from the germline V gene.

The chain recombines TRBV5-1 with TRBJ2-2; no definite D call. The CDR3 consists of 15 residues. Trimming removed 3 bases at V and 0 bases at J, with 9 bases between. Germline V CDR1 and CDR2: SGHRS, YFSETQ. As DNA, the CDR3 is TGCGCCAGCAGCTCCGGCGACACGAACACCGGGGAGCTGTTTTTT. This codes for CASSSGDTNTGELFF. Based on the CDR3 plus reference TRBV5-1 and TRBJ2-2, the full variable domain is KAGVTQTPRYLIKTRGQQVTLSCSPISGHRSVSWYQQTPGQGLQFLFEYFSETQRNKGNFPGRFSGRQFSNSRSEMNVSTLELGDSALYLCASSSGDTNTGELFFGEGSRLTVL.

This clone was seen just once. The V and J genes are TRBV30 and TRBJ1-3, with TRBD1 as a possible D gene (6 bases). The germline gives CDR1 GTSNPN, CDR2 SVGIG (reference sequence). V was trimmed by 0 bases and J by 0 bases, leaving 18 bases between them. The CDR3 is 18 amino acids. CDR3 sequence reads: CAWSVQGSIPISGNTIYF. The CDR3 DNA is TGTGCCTGGAGTGTACAGGGTTCAATCCCAATCTCTGGAAACACCATATATTTT.

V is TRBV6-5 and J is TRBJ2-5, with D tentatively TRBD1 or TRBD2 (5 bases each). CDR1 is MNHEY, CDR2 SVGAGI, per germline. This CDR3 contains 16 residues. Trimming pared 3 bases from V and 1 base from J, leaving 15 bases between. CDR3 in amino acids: CASSYGGRGSQETQYF. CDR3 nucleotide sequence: TGTGCCAGCAGTTATGGGGGTAGGGGAAGCCAAGAGACCCAGTACTTC.

The CDR3 loop reads CASSLAGQVNTEAFF. The CDR3 DNA is TGTGCCAGCAGTTTAGCGGGACAGGTGAACACTGAAGCTTTCTTT. The J gene is TRBJ1-1, the V gene TRBV27, with 8 bases fitting TRBD1. V shed 2 bases and J 0 bases; nucleotides not matched to a gene: 2. The CDR3 consists of 15 residues. CDR1 and CDR2 (germline): MNHEY, SMNVEV (reference sequence).

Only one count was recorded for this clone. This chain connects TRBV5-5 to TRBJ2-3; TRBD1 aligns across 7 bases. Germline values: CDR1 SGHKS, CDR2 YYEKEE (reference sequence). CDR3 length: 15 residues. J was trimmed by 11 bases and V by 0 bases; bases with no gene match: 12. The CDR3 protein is CASSLGGTAHLEQYF. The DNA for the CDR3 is TGTGCCAGCAGCTTGGGTGGGACAGCCCACCTCGAGCAGTATTTT. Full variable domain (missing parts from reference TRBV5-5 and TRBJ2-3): DAGVTQSPTHLIKTRGQQVTLRCSPISGHKSVSWYQQVLGQGPQFIFQYYEKEERGRGNFPDRFSARQFPNYSSELNVNALLLGDSALYLCASSLGGTAHLEQYFGPGTRLTVL.

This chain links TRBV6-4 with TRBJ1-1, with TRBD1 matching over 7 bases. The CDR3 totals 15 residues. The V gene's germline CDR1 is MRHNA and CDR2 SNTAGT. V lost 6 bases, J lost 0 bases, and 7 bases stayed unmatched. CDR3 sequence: CASRTGQYMNTEAFF. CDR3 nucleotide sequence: TGTGCCAGCAGGACGGGACAGTATATGAACACTGAAGCTTTCTTT.

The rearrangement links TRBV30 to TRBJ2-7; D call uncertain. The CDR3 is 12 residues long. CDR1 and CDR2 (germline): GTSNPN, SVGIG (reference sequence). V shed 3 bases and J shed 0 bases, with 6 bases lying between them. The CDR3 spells CAWSGLSYEQYF. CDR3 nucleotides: TGTGCCTGGAGCGGGCTCTCCTACGAGCAGTACTTC.

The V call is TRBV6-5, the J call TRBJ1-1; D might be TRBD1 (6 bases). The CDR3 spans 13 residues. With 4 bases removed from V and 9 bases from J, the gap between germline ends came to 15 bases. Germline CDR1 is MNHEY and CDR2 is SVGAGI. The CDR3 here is CASSLALGTKAFF. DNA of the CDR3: TGTGCCAGCAGTTTAGCCCTCGGGACAAAAGCTTTCTTT.

This CDR3 reads CASSLRRNQPQHF. The CDR3 DNA follows: TGTGCCAGCAGCCTCCGAAGGAATCAGCCCCAGCATTTT. The rearrangement joins TRBV12-3 or TRBV12-4 to TRBJ1-5; no clear D. V lost 6 bases to trimming and J lost 4 bases, with 10 bases between them. The CDR3 consists of 13 residues.

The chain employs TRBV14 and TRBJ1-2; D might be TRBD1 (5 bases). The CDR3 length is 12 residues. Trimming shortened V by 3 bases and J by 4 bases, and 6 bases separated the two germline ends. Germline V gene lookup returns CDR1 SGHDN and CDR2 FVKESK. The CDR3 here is CASSHGAYGYTF. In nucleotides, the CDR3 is TGTGCCAGCAGCCACGGGGCCTATGGCTACACCTTC.

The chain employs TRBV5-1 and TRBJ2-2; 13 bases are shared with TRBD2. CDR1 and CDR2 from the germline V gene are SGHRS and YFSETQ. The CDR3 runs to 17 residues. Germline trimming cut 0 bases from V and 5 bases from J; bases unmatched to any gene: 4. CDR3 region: CASSLAGLAGATGELFF. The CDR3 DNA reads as TGCGCCAGCAGCTTGGCCGGACTAGCGGGGGCGACCGGGGAGCTGTTTTTT.